These 22 T cell receptor beta chains came from one sample sequenced in a study of shared clonotypes between healthy human individuals. This table comes from immunoSEQ multiplex PCR, and its TCRdb copy is limited to in-frame clones, with some not included. The repertoire consists of a few million clones, with more than 80% occurring once and the leading ten covering roughly 0.14%. Sequenced sample: naive CD4+ T cells sorted from blood. Documented subset: CD45RA+ positively selected. These receptors all stem from a young man in good health.

The chain is built from TRBV9 and TRBJ1-1; 8 bases match TRBD1. The V and J ends lost 3 bases and 6 bases, in that order; junction bases with no gene match: 10. CDR1 SGDLS and CDR2 YYNGEE come from the germline V gene. CDR3 length: 15 residues. The CDR3 spells CASSAWVTGEAEAFF. Written as DNA, the CDR3 is TGTGCCAGCAGCGCGTGGGTGACAGGGGAGGCTGAAGCTTTCTTT. Complete variable domain (other parts from reference TRBV9 and TRBJ1-1): DSGVTQTPKHLITATGQRVTLRCSPRSGDLSVYWYQQSLDQGLQFLIQYYNGEERAKGNILERFSAQQFPDLHSELNLSSLELGDSALYFCASSAWVTGEAEAFFGQGTRLTVV.

This rearrangement joins TRBV19 to TRBJ2-7, with a tentative D call TRBD2 (5 bases). Trimming shortened V by 4 bases and J by 5 bases, and 9 bases separated the two germline ends. Per the germline V gene, CDR1 is LNHDA and CDR2 is SQIVND (reference sequence). The CDR3 loop spans 12 amino acids. The CDR3 DNA reads as TGTGCCAGTAGTACCGGACTCGACGAGCAGTACTTC. It is translated as CASSTGLDEQYF.

In DNA form, the CDR3 reads TGTGCCAGCAGCACTGGACAGGGAAGCAATCAGCCCCAGCATTTT. It yields the protein CASSTGQGSNQPQHF. J is TRBJ1-5 and V is TRBV28; 8 bases map to TRBD1. Trimming took 6 bases from V and 1 from J; bases not matched to a gene: 5. CDR3 length: 15 amino acids. The germline V gene encodes CDR1 MDHEN and CDR2 SYDVKM.

This sequence joins TRBV7-2 and TRBJ1-6; tentatively, D is TRBD1 (6 bases). V lost 1 base and J lost 12, with 10 bases in between. The CDR3 has 13 residues. In germline, CDR1 is SGHTA, CDR2 FQGNSA. CDR3 sequence reads: CASSLGGGQPLHF. CDR3 nucleotide sequence: TGTGCCAGCAGCTTAGGCGGGGGACAACCCCTCCACTTT.

The CDR3 reads CASSPGTKNSPLHF. As DNA, the CDR3 is TGTGCCAGCAGTCCCGGGACAAAAAATTCACCCCTCCACTTT. The chain has TRBV28 and TRBJ1-6; possibly TRBD1 for D (6 bases). The length of the CDR3 is 14 residues. Germline values: CDR1 MDHEN, CDR2 SYDVKM. Trimming pared 5 bases from V and 7 bases from J, leaving 12 bases between.

The chain employs TRBV25-1 and TRBJ2-3; D is undetermined. V lost 2 bases and J 4 bases, leaving 7 bases between the germline ends. The CDR3 has 13 amino acids. Germline CDR1 is MGHDK and CDR2 is SYGVNS. DNA for the CDR3: TGTGCCAGCAGTGAAACGGGTCCAGATACGCAGTATTTT. Amino acid sequence: CASSETGPDTQYF.

The chain links TRBV2 to TRBJ2-5, with a tentative D call TRBD2 (6 bases). CDR1 and CDR2 (germline): SNHLY, FYNNEI. This CDR3 spans 13 amino acids. V was clipped by 8 bases and J by 1 base, with 11 bases between them. The CDR3 is CASGGESQETQYF. The CDR3 DNA follows: TGTGCCAGCGGAGGGGAGTCCCAAGAGACCCAGTACTTC.

In its sample, this clone was seen a few times. The V call is TRBV6-6, the J call TRBJ1-5; tentatively, D is TRBD1 (5 bases). Germline V lookup: CDR1 MNHNY, CDR2 SVGAGI (reference sequence). CDR3 length: 12 amino acids. Between the trimmed V and J ends, which lost 6 bases and 7 bases, there was a span of 10 bases. The CDR3 region is CASSQGLQPQHF. The CDR3 DNA follows: TGTGCCAGCAGCCAGGGATTGCAGCCCCAGCATTTT.

The V and J genes are TRBV2 and TRBJ1-5; D might be TRBD1 (5 bases). V lost 5 bases and J lost 1, with 18 bases in between. The CDR3 loop spans 17 amino acids. Germline V gene sequence: CDR1 SNHLY, CDR2 FYNNEI. The CDR3 DNA is TGTGCCAGCAGTCCCAAGAAGGGGTCTACCAGCAATCAGCCCCAGCATTTT. This codes for CASSPKKGSTSNQPQHF.

This clone has just one count. The V call is TRBV5-6, the J call TRBJ2-7, with D unclear. Germline values: CDR1 SGHDT, CDR2 YYEEEE. The V end was cut by 1 base, the J end by 0 bases, with 11 bases between. The CDR3 length is 15 residues. The CDR3 DNA is TGTGCCAGCAGCTTGACGGGTGCCGACTCCTACGAGCAGTACTTC. Amino acids: CASSLTGADSYEQYF.

The V call is TRBV7-9, the J call TRBJ2-5; no definite D call. This CDR3 contains 12 residues. Germline-derived CDR1 and CDR2 are SEHNR and FQNEAQ (reference sequence). Trimming removed 3 bases at V and 5 bases at J, with 7 bases between. CDR3 loop: CASSFGDETQYF. The CDR3 coding sequence is TGTGCCAGCAGCTTTGGAGATGAGACCCAGTACTTC.

The gene calls are TRBV5-4 and TRBJ2-5; D is perhaps TRBD2 (6 bases). Germline values: CDR1 SGHNT, CDR2 YYREEE (reference sequence). The length of the CDR3 is 15 residues. Between the trimmed V and J ends, which lost 5 bases and 1 base, there was a span of 15 bases. CDR3 sequence (DNA): TGTGCCAGCAGATCCCCCCTGGGGGGCCAAGAGACCCAGTACTTC. The encoded protein is CASRSPLGGQETQYF. Full variable domain (outside the CDR3, taken from reference TRBV5-4 and TRBJ2-5): ETGVTQSPTHLIKTRGQQVTLRCSSQSGHNTVSWYQQALGQGPQFIFQYYREEENGRGNFPPRFSGLQFPNYSSELNVNALELDDSALYLCASRSPLGGQETQYFGPGTRLLVL.

In regard to this clone: At the DNA level, this CDR3 is encoded by other sequences in the same sample as well. V is TRBV7-6 and J is TRBJ1-5; D not certain. V gave up 1 base and J gave up 2 bases, with 6 bases separating them. The CDR3 extends over 14 amino acids. Looked up from germline, CDR1 is SGHVS and CDR2 is FNYEAQ. CDR3 in DNA: TGTGCCAGCAGCTTAGGGCAGGGCAATCAGCCCCAGCATTTT. Translating gives CASSLGQGNQPQHF.

This chain joins TRBV6-5 and TRBJ1-2, with 8 bases fitting TRBD1. CDR3 size: 16 residues. Germline V gene lookup returns CDR1 MNHEY and CDR2 SVGAGI. Trimming removed 1 base from V and 4 bases from J; junction bases left unmatched: 8. In DNA, the CDR3 is TGTGCCAGCAGTTACTACGGCGGGACAGGCTTCTATGGCTACACCTTC. It yields the protein CASSYYGGTGFYGYTF.

This clone was counted a few times. The rearrangement joins TRBV4-1 to TRBJ1-1, with 7 nucleotides matching TRBD1. The ends lost 7 bases at V and 4 bases at J; junction bases unmatched: 9. The CDR3 extends over 14 amino acids. Per the germline V gene, CDR1 is MGHRA and CDR2 is YSYEKL. The CDR3 region is CASNDRDGITEAFF. Written as DNA, the CDR3 is TGCGCCAGCAACGACAGGGACGGAATCACTGAAGCTTTCTTT.

The chain joins TRBV19 to TRBJ2-5; D remains unclear. V shed 3 bases and J shed 0 bases, with 8 bases lying between them. This CDR3 has 14 amino acids. The germline CDR1 and CDR2 sequences are LNHDA and SQIVND (reference sequence). In DNA form, the CDR3 reads TGTGCCAGTAGTATCTCCGGAAACCAAGAGACCCAGTACTTC. Translating it yields CASSISGNQETQYF.

The J gene is TRBJ1-5, the V gene TRBV28; D remains unclear. The length of the CDR3 is 12 residues. V lost 6 bases, J lost 5 bases, and 8 bases lay in between. In germline, CDR1 is MDHEN, CDR2 SYDVKM. CDR3 bases: TGTGCCAGCAGGGTCGGGGATCAGCCCCAGCATTTT. This translates into CASRVGDQPQHF.

The chain couples TRBV2 to TRBJ2-1; weak D call: TRBD1 (6 bases). This CDR3 comprises 16 residues. The germline CDR1 and CDR2 sequences are SNHLY and FYNNEI. Trimming pared 3 bases from V and 9 bases from J, leaving 21 bases between. The CDR3 nucleotides read TGTGCCAGCAGTGATTTGGGGACAACCAAACGGGGTGAGCAGTTCTTC. It translates to CASSDLGTTKRGEQFF.

The chain has TRBV4-1 and TRBJ2-7, with D tentatively TRBD2 (5 bases). This CDR3 contains 16 residues. Germline V CDR1 and CDR2: MGHRA, YSYEKL. V lost 5 bases and J 5 bases, leaving 22 bases between the germline ends. The CDR3 protein is CASSDPLRTSPHEQYF. CDR3 DNA sequence: TGCGCCAGCAGCGACCCACTACGGACTTCCCCCCACGAGCAGTACTTC.

This chain uses TRBV5-4 with TRBJ1-1; D is uncertain. Germline V gives CDR1 SGHNT, CDR2 YYREEE (reference sequence). Trimming took off 1 base at V and 0 bases at J, with 7 bases between the two ends. This CDR3 spans 14 amino acids. The CDR3 DNA reads TGTGCCAGCAGCTTGTTTGGGGTGAACACTGAAGCTTTCTTT. This sequence encodes CASSLFGVNTEAFF.

V and J are TRBV5-6 and TRBJ2-7, with D possibly matching TRBD1 (6 bases). Germline CDR1 SGHDT, CDR2 YYEEEE. Trimming took off 4 bases at V and 3 bases at J, with 14 bases between the two ends. CDR3 length: 14 amino acids. DNA of the CDR3: TGTGCCAGCAGCGCGCAGGGGCCCCACTACGAGCAGTACTTC. This gives the protein CASSAQGPHYEQYF.

This sequence joins TRBV19 and TRBJ2-7, with 7 positions matching TRBD1. This CDR3 region has 14 residues. CDR1 is LNHDA and CDR2 is SQIVND in the germline V gene (reference sequence). J was trimmed by 5 bases and V by 8 bases; bases with no gene match: 12. DNA for the CDR3: TGTGCCAGTCATCCCGCCGGACAGGACCACGAGCAGTACTTC. Translated: CASHPAGQDHEQYF.